Each of the 14 T cell receptor beta chains below was sequenced from the same sample in a study of OX40 agonist ivuxolimab in advanced cancers. The assay was immunoSEQ multiplex PCR, and TCRdb's table has in-frame clones only and misses some. The sample contains tens of thousands of clones, around nine tenths of which appear only once. The sequencing used CD4+ or CD8+ T cells sorted from blood, collected in a trial of the OX40 agonist ivuxolimab. The receptors were gathered from an adult with an advanced solid tumor such as melanoma, head and neck, liver or kidney cancer.

The V call is TRBV7-9, the J call TRBJ2-3; TRBD1 matches at 7 bases. CDR3 size: 15 residues. Germline loops: CDR1 SEHNR, CDR2 FQNEAQ (reference sequence). V lost 3 bases and J lost 6; bases outside the gene matches: 9. Written as DNA, the CDR3 is TGTGCCAGCAGCTTGTCGGGACAGCGCTTTGATACGCAGTATTTT. This codes for CASSLSGQRFDTQYF.

The rearrangement links TRBV28 to TRBJ2-3; D may be TRBD1 (6 bases). Between the trimmed V and J ends, which lost 2 bases and 1 base, there was a span of 10 bases. The CDR3 contains 15 residues. CDR1 MDHEN and CDR2 SYDVKM come from the germline V gene. The CDR3 sequence: CASSLEGVRTDTQYF. CDR3 in DNA: TGTGCCAGCAGTTTAGAGGGGGTGCGCACAGATACGCAGTATTTT.

The chain couples TRBV7-3 to TRBJ1-3; no clear D gene. Per germline, CDR1 SGHTA and CDR2 FQGTGA. CDR3 length: 16 amino acids. The V and J ends lost 5 bases and 1 base respectively, with 15 bases between them. The CDR3 DNA reads as TGTGCCAGCAGCCCGACCCCGTTGCTATCTGGAAACACCATATATTTT. Its protein is CASSPTPLLSGNTIYF.

The chain recombines TRBV7-8 with TRBJ2-1; TRBD2 aligns across 11 bases. Trimming cost V 5 bases and J 10 bases; bases outside gene matches: 10. Per germline, CDR1 SGHVS and CDR2 FQNEAQ. The length of the CDR3 is 15 residues. This CDR3 is CASSQTSGSSGEQFF. CDR3 nucleotides: TGTGCCAGCAGCCAAACTAGCGGGAGCTCTGGAGAGCAGTTCTTC. Full variable domain (missing parts from reference TRBV7-8 and TRBJ2-1): GAGVSQSPRYKVAKRGQDVALRCDPISGHVSLFWYQQALGQGPEFLTYFQNEAQLDKSGLPSDRFFAERPEGSVSTLKIQRTQQEDSAVYLCASSQTSGSSGEQFFGPGTRLTVL.

The chain employs TRBV6-1 and TRBJ1-1, with D uncertain. Germline CDR1 is MNHNS and CDR2 is SASEGT. V was trimmed by 6 bases and J by 1 base, leaving 15 bases between them. This CDR3 is 15 amino acids long. This CDR3 is CASSGSPPENTEAFF. DNA for the CDR3: TGTGCCAGCAGCGGGTCCCCACCCGAGAACACTGAAGCTTTCTTT.

The chain carries TRBV28 and TRBJ2-1; D unresolved. From germline, CDR1 is MDHEN and CDR2 SYDVKM. This CDR3 spans 12 amino acids. V dropped 4 bases and J dropped 4 bases, with 5 bases sitting between them. CDR3: CASSSVYNEQFF. CDR3 nucleotide sequence: TGTGCCAGCAGTTCGGTGTACAATGAGCAGTTCTTC.

V and J are TRBV28 and TRBJ1-2, with D tentatively TRBD1 (5 bases). This CDR3 contains 13 residues. Trimming left V 3 bases short and J 8 bases short, with 13 bases between. The germline gives CDR1 MDHEN, CDR2 SYDVKM. This CDR3 reads CASSFGGVRGYTF. In DNA form, the CDR3 reads TGTGCCAGCAGTTTCGGGGGGGTGCGAGGCTACACCTTC.

The V gene is TRBV19, the J gene TRBJ2-7; 10 bases are a match to TRBD2. This CDR3 region has 15 residues. The V segment lost 5 bases and the J segment 7 bases; nucleotides outside the gene matches: 11. Germline CDR1 and CDR2: LNHDA and SQIVND (reference sequence). As DNA, the CDR3 is TGTGCCAGTAGTTCAGGACTAGCGGACCGTAGAGAGCAGTACTTC. Translated, it gives CASSSGLADRREQYF.

The chain uses TRBV28 and TRBJ2-1; 7 bases match TRBD1. The J segment lost 6 bases and the V segment lost 5 bases, leaving 13 bases of the junction unmatched. This CDR3 spans 16 amino acids. The germline V gene has CDR1 MDHEN and CDR2 SYDVKM. The chain's CDR3 is CASSKAGTAPSNEQFF. CDR3 DNA sequence: TGTGCCAGCAGTAAAGCCGGGACAGCGCCATCCAATGAGCAGTTCTTC.

CDR3 sequence reads: CASSHLGLLRGYEQYF. DNA of the CDR3: TGTGCCAGCAGCCACCTGGGACTACTCCGGGGCTACGAGCAGTACTTC. V is TRBV7-2 and J is TRBJ2-7; 7 bases are shared with TRBD2. Germline-derived CDR1 and CDR2 are SGHTA and FQGNSA. V shed 5 bases and J 3 bases; nucleotides not matched to a gene: 13. The CDR3 runs 16 residues.

The CDR3 DNA reads as TGTGCCATCAGTGAGGGGGGGGTTCTTAGCACTGAAGCTTTCTTT. It codes for CAISEGGVLSTEAFF. J is TRBJ1-1 and V is TRBV10-3, with D perhaps matching TRBD1 (5 bases). Germline CDR1 reads ENHRY; CDR2 reads SYGVKD. Trimming shortened V by 2 bases and J by 4 bases, and 14 bases separated the two germline ends. This CDR3 is 15 amino acids long.

In its sample, this clone was seen once. V usage is TRBV6-5 and J usage is TRBJ1-1, with 10 bases matching TRBD1. This CDR3 is 15 amino acids long. Losses at the gene ends were 1 base for V and 8 bases for J; bases not matched to a gene: 7. In germline, CDR1 is MNHEY, CDR2 SVGAGI. DNA of the CDR3: TGTGCCAGCAGTTACTACTCGGGACAGGGGAACGAAGCTTTCTTT. Amino acid sequence: CASSYYSGQGNEAFF.

The table lists this clone with a count of one. The V and J genes are TRBV10-2 and TRBJ2-7; TRBD1 might be the D (6 bases). Germline V gene data show CDR1 as WSHSY and CDR2 as SAAADI. Trimming stripped 5 bases from V and 1 base from J, with 9 bases between. This CDR3 spans 13 amino acids. DNA for the CDR3: TGCGCCAGCAGTCGGGACACTTCCTACGAGCAGTACTTC. Protein sequence: CASSRDTSYEQYF.

This chain links TRBV13 with TRBJ2-7; TRBD2 matches 13 bases. Germline CDR1 and CDR2: PRHDT and FYEKMQ (reference sequence). This CDR3 comprises 15 residues. V was pared by 5 bases and J by 6 bases, with 7 bases of the junction left unmatched. CDR3 DNA sequence: TGTGCCAGCAGCGGGGGACTAGCGGGGAACCGCGAGCAGTACTTC. Its protein product is CASSGGLAGNREQYF.